This is a list of T cell receptor beta chains from one sample in a study of glioma-infiltrating T cells. TCRdb analysed the multiplex PCR reads with MiXCR anew, one entry per CDR3 protein. The sample carries 93,000 or so distinct CDR3 sequences, 25% to 30% recorded once. Sequencing was performed on glioma tissue, nonneoplastic brain tissue, or PBMCs (not recorded which). The receptors stem from a human donor with low-grade glioma or glioblastoma, undergoing nonglioma brain surgery, or in good health (not recorded which). Each CDR3 is given with its conserved first and last residue.

>TRBV5-1
CASSLVVSPYEQYF
>TRBV7-8
CASSLDPPADTQYF
>TRBV19
CASSFTPKNIQYF
>TRBV6-2/TRBV6-3
CASSFLGTGTTEAFF
>TRBV11-3
CASSLERGGRHTEAFF
>TRBV20-1
CRGGKGPEGYGYTF
>TRBV20-1
CSAPGIGDTEAFF
>TRBV18
CASPRGDYNEQFF
>TRBV7-9
CASSWTGPPDTQYF
>TRBV6-6
CASSYHTDNEQFF
>TRBV12-3/TRBV12-4
CASSFAGLGSGANVLTF
>TRBV7-2
CASSPSRTVLEQYF
>TRBV12-3/TRBV12-4
CASSLALGTGGTEAFF
>TRBV27
CASSSTHSGANVLTF
>TRBV9
CASSVELQGVGYTF
>TRBV7-2
CASGLKPSGGAAILKNTDTQYF
>TRBV2
CASRITTGARLGDGYF
>TRBV6-2/TRBV6-3
CASSYSAGAWEKYF
>TRBV18
CASSPPPTDTQYF
>TRBV7-6
CASSLAGNTQYF
>TRBV11-2
CASSWTPGQGASSVSQPQHF
>TRBV6-2/TRBV6-3
CASSYGGSGGYEQYF
>TRBV9
CASSGGGLGTEAFF
>TRBV4-1
CASSQDGTGVYGYTF
>TRBV7-2
CASSPGRTGTNEKLFF
>TRBV4-1
CASSHYQGNQPQHF
>TRBV3-1
CASSQTPTFTDTQYF
>TRBV10-3
CAIRDPANEKLFF
>TRBV6-1
CASRPVTGGVSSYNEQFF
>TRBV7-2
CASSYQRGSQETQYF
>TRBV13
CASSGRGETGELFF
>TRBV6-1
CASSREREHNRFGANVLTF
>TRBV20-1
CSARVGLQVDTQYF
>TRBV4-2
CASSPNRAASMGPDTQYF
>TRBV12-3/TRBV12-4
CASSLHRTGEPQHF
>TRBV30
CAWRWGTGTEAFF
>TRBV5-1
CASSLRTADTEAFF
>TRBV6-1
CASSKQNNEQFF
>TRBV2
CASSYRHRADIEETQYF
>TRBV7-2
CASSTAGTGPYEQYF